The sequence of this T cell receptor beta chain was determined in a study of a mutant IDH1 vaccine in newly diagnosed glioma. As for the study in general: Patients had eight vaccinations, in weeks 1, 3, 5, 7, 11, 15, 19 and 23. Vaccinations were initiated 4-6 weeks following radiotherapy alone, or were given together with temozolomide cycles. Before enrollment, patients got radiotherapy alone, temozolomide alone, or mostly the combination.

Study-wide findings and caveats: Changes in the top peripheral T cell clonotypes seemingly had no bearing on pseudoprogression.

This CDR3 region has 14 residues. The V gene end was trimmed by 2 bases and the J gene end by 7 bases; junction bases not matched to a gene: 4. The germline gives CDR1 MNHEY, CDR2 SVGAGI. Time point reported: week 5, during vaccination. Doses comprised 300 ug of mutant IDH1 20-mer peptide each, plus topical imiquimod. The method was immunoSEQ multiplex PCR; TCRdb's version includes in-frame clones alone and lacks a portion of them. This table has over 50,000 clones, approximately 90% appearing once. On this clone itself: Its cognate antigen is unknown.

This TCR derives from a woman in her forties with glioma. The sample was PBMCs, taken from a glioma patient whose treatment included an IDH1 peptide vaccine. V and J are TRBV6-5 and TRBJ1-1, with 10 bases lining up with TRBD1. CDR3: CASSYRDRGLEAFF. The CDR3 DNA sequence: TGTGCCAGCAGTTACAGGGACAGGGGACTTGAAGCTTTCTTT.